These T cell receptor beta chains were read from a single sample in a study of blood T cells in healthy people across ages. In TCRdb, the 5' RACE reads were re-called with MiXCR into one record per CDR3 protein. The profile shows about a million distinct CDR3 sequences, approximately 38% of them singletons. Sequencing was carried out using blood. The receptors were sampled from a man in his late teens or twenties in good health. Both conserved end residues are part of each CDR3. The order of the fields is V gene, clone size, D gene, J gene, CDR3 protein, CDR3 DNA. A D gene is named only where the DNA matches it firmly. Part of the rows lack a size; the others show once, few, many or a class for expanded clones.

>TRBV9|NA|TRBD1|TRBJ1-1
CASSVPGQGAGGEAFF
TGTGCCAGCAGCGTACCGGGACAGGGGGCCGGGGGTGAAGCTTTCTTT
>TRBV7-2|NA|NA|TRBJ2-3
CASSKGRRGSVTDTQYF
TGTGCCAGCAGTAAAGGGCGTCGGGGGAGTGTAACAGATACGCAGTATTTT
>TRBV7-2|few|TRBD2|TRBJ2-3
CASSLRLAGDPQYF
TGTGCCAGCAGCTTACGGTTAGCGGGGGACCCGCAGTATTTT
>TRBV20-1|NA|TRBD1|TRBJ2-7
CSAQTGGRNEQYF
TGCAGTGCCCAGACAGGGGGCCGGAACGAGCAGTACTTC
>TRBV14|few|NA|TRBJ1-1
CASSQDGGPNTEAFF
TGTGCCAGCAGCCAAGATGGGGGGCCGAACACTGAAGCTTTCTTT
>TRBV12-3/TRBV12-4|NA|NA|TRBJ2-1
CASSWIRNEQFF
TGTGCCAGCAGTTGGATACGCAATGAGCAGTTCTTC
>TRBV7-2|NA|TRBD1|TRBJ2-3
CASSLRPGQSTDTQYF
TGTGCCAGCAGCCTTCGTCCGGGACAGAGCACAGATACGCAGTATTTT
>TRBV5-1|NA|TRBD2|TRBJ2-3
CASSLASLAGGHVGDTQYF
TGCGCCAGCAGCTTGGCATCCCTAGCGGGGGGGCATGTTGGCGATACGCAGTATTTT
>TRBV28|NA|NA|TRBJ1-1
CASRTTKEGGAFF
TGTGCCAGCAGAACTACTAAGGAAGGGGGAGCTTTCTTT
>TRBV3-1|NA|TRBD1|TRBJ1-2
CASSQGQGNGYTF
TGTGCCAGCAGCCAAGGACAGGGTAATGGCTACACCTTC
>TRBV14|NA|TRBD1|TRBJ1-2
CASSQEPTGVRGYTF
TGTGCCAGCAGCCAAGAACCGACAGGGGTTCGCGGCTACACCTTC
>TRBV20-1|NA|NA|TRBJ1-2
CSAALDSDYGYTF
TGCAGTGCTGCCCTAGACAGTGACTATGGCTACACCTTC
>TRBV5-1|few|NA|TRBJ2-7
CASSFGTGSDEQYF
TGCGCCAGCAGCTTTGGCACAGGGTCCGACGAGCAGTACTTC
>TRBV12-3/TRBV12-4|many|NA|TRBJ2-3
CASSSSGTDTQYF
TGTGCCAGCAGTTCTAGCGGCACAGATACGCAGTATTTT
>TRBV20-1|NA|TRBD2|TRBJ2-5
CSASSGAISSGQETQYF
TGCAGTGCTAGTAGTGGGGCTATCTCTAGCGGCCAAGAGACCCAGTACTTC
>TRBV4-1|NA|NA|TRBJ2-3
CASTTPRRITDTQYF
TGCGCCAGCACCACACCGAGGAGGATCACAGATACGCAGTATTTT
>TRBV6-5|NA|TRBD1|TRBJ1-2
CASSYLPGGLSGYTF
TGTGCCAGCAGTTACTTGCCAGGGGGCTTATCTGGCTACACCTTC
>TRBV20-1|few|TRBD2|TRBJ2-3
CSADPRTSPSTDTQYF
TGCAGTGCTGACCCCAGGACTAGCCCTAGCACAGATACGCAGTATTTT
>TRBV10-3|NA|NA|TRBJ2-3
CAISDTDTQYF
TGTGCCATCAGCGATACAGATACGCAGTATTTT
>TRBV5-1|NA|NA|TRBJ2-3
CASSPTLGDTQYF
TGCGCCAGCAGCCCGACCCTTGGAGATACGCAGTATTTT